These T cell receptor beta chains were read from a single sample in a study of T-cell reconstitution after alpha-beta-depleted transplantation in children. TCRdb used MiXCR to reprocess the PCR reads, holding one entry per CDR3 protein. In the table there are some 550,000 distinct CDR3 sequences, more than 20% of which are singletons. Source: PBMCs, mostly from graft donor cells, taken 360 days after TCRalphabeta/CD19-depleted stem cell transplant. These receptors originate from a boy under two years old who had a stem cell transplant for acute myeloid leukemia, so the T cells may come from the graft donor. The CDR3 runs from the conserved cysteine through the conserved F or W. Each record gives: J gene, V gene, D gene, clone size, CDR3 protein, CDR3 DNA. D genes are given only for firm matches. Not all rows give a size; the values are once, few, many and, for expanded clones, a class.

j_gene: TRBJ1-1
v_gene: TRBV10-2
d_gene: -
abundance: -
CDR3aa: CASTRGGRRSTEAFF
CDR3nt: TGCGCCAGCACTCGGGGGGGGCGGCGGAGCACTGAAGCTTTCTTT

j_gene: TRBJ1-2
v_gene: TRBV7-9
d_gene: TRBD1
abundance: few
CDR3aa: CASSQGAGRNYGYTF
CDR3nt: TGTGCCAGCAGCCAGGGGGCAGGACGTAACTATGGCTACACCTTC

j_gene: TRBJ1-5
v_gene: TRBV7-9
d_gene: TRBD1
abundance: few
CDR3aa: CASSRRGQGDQPQHF
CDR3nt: TGTGCCAGCAGCAGGAGAGGACAGGGCGATCAGCCCCAGCATTTT

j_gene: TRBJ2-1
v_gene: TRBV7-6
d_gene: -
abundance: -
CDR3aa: CASSLVAGRANEQFF
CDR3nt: TGTGCCAGCAGCTTAGTGGCAGGTAGGGCCAATGAGCAGTTCTTC

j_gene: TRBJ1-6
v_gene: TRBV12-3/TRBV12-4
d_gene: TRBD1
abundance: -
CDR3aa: CASERSGTGDSPLHF
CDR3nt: TGTGCCAGCGAACGCTCCGGGACAGGGGATTCACCCCTCCACTTT

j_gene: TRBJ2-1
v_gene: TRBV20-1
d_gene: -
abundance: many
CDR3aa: CSARKGYNEQFF
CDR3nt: TGCAGTGCTAGGAAGGGCTACAATGAGCAGTTCTTC

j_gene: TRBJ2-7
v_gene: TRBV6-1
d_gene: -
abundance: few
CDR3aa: CASSRDISYEQYF
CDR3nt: TGTGCCAGCAGTCGGGACATTTCCTACGAGCAGTACTTC

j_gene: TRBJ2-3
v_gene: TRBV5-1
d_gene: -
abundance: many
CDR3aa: CASSLTVVGTDTQYF
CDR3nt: TGCGCCAGCAGCTTGACAGTTGTTGGCACAGATACGCAGTATTTT

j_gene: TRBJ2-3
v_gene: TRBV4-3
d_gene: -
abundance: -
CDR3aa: CASSQGTEFYTDTQYF
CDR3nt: TGCGCCAGCAGCCAAGGGACGGAGTTTTACACAGATACGCAGTATTTT

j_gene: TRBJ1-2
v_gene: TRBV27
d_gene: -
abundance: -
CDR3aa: CASSLPSRGPQRGYTF
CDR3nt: TGTGCCAGCAGTCTCCCGTCCCGGGGCCCCCAGCGGGGCTACACCTTC

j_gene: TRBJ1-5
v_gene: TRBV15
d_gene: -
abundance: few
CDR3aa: CATSRDPGAAQPQHF
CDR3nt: TGTGCCACCAGCAGAGATCCAGGGGCAGCTCAGCCCCAGCATTTT

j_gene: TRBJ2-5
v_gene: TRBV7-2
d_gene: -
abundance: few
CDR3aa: CASSLGSGSRETQYF
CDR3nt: TGTGCCAGCAGCTTAGGTTCAGGTTCGAGAGAGACCCAGTACTTC

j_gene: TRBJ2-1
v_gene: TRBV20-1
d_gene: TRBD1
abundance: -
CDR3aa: CSARAVWDREFGEQFF
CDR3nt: TGCAGTGCTAGAGCAGTTTGGGACAGGGAATTCGGGGAGCAGTTCTTC

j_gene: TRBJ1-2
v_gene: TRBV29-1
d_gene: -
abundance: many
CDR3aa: CSVDPSDYGYTF
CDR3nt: TGCAGCGTTGACCCTTCGGACTATGGCTACACCTTC

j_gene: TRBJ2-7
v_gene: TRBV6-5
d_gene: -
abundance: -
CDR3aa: CASSYTEVNEQYF
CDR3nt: TGTGCCAGCAGCTACACGGAGGTGAACGAGCAGTACTTC

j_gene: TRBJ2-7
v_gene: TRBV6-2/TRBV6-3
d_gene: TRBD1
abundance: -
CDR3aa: CASAGTGREQYF
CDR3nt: TGTGCCAGTGCTGGGACAGGGCGCGAGCAGTACTTC

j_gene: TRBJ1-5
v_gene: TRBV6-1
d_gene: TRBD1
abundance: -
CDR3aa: CASVRDSIYQPQHF
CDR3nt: TGTGCCAGCGTCCGGGACAGTATCTATCAGCCCCAGCATTTT

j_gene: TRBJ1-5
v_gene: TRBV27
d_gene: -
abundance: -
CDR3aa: CASSLTPNSLRYSNQPQHF
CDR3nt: TGTGCCAGCAGTTTGACCCCTAACAGTCTCCGATATAGCAATCAGCCCCAGCATTTT

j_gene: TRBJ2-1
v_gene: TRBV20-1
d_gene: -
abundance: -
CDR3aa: CSARDAHRYNEQFF
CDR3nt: TGCAGTGCTAGAGATGCCCACAGGTACAATGAGCAGTTCTTC

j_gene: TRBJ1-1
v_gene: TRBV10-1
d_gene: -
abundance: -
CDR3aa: CASSDEPWGEAFF
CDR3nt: TGCGCCAGCAGTGATGAGCCTTGGGGTGAAGCTTTCTTT

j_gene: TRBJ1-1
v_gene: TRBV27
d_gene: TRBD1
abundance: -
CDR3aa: CASSSFGTGGTEAFF
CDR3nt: TGTGCCAGCAGTTCGTTCGGGACAGGGGGCACTGAAGCTTTCTTT

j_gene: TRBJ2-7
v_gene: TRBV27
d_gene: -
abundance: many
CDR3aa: CASSLSDRITYEQYF
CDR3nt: TGTGCCAGCAGTTTATCGGATCGGATAACCTACGAGCAGTACTTC

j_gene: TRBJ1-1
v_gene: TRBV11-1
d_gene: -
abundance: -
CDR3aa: CASSLARQARDTEAFF
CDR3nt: TGTGCCAGCAGCTTAGCGCGACAGGCCAGAGACACTGAAGCTTTCTTT

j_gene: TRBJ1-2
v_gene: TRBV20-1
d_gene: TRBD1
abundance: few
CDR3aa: CSANPPDRGRRGYTF
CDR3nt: TGCAGTGCCAATCCCCCTGACAGGGGGCGACGAGGCTACACCTTC

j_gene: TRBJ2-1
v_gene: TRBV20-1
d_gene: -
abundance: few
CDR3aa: CSARPSGLRYNEQFF
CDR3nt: TGCAGTGCTAGACCGTCTGGACTCCGCTACAATGAGCAGTTCTTC

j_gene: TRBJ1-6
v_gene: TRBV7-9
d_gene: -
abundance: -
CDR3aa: CASSLRGVENNSPLHF
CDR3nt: TGTGCCAGCAGCTTAAGAGGAGTCGAAAATAATTCACCCCTCCACTTT

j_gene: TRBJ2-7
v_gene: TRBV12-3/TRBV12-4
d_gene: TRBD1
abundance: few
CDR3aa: CASSPPRQGAREQYF
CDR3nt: TGTGCCAGCAGCCCCCCTCGACAGGGGGCTAGAGAGCAGTACTTC

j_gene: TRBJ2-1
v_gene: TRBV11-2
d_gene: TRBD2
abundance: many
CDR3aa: CASTRRGLAGFRSSYNEQFF
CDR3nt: TGTGCCAGCACGAGGAGGGGACTAGCGGGGTTCCGTAGCTCCTACAATGAGCAGTTCTTC